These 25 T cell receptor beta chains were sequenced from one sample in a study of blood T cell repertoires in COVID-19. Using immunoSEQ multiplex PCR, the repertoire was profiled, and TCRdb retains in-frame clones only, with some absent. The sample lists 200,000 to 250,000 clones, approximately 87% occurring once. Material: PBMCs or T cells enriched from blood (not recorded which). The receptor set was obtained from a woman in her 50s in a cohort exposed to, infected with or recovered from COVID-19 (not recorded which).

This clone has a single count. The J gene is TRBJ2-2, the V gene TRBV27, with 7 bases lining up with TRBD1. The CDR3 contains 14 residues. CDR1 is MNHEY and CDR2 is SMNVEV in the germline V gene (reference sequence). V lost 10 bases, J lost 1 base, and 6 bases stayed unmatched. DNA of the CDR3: TGTGCCACCCTGAGGACAGGGAACACCGGGGAGCTGTTTTTT. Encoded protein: CATLRTGNTGELFF.

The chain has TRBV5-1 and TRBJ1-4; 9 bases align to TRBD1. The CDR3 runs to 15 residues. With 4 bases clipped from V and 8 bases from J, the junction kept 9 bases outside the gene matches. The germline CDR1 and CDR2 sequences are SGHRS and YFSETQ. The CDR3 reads CASSVLTGGNEKLFF. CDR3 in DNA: TGCGCCAGCAGCGTGCTGACAGGGGGGAACGAAAAACTGTTTTTT.

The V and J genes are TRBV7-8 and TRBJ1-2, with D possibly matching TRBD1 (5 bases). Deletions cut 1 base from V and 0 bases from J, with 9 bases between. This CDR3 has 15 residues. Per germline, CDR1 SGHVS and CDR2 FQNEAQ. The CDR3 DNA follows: TGTGCCAGCAGCTTAGTGGACATCGCTAACTATGGCTACACCTTC. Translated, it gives CASSLVDIANYGYTF.

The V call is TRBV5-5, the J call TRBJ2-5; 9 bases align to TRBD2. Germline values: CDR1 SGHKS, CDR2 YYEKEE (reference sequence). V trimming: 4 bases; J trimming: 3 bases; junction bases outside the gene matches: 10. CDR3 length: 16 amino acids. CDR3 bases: TGTGCCAGCAGCCCGGGTAGGACTAGCGTGGAAGAGACCCAGTACTTC. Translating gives CASSPGRTSVEETQYF.

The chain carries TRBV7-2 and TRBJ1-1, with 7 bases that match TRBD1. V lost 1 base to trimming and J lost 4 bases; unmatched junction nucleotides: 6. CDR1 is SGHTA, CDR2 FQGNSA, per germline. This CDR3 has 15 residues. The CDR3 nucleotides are TGTGCCAGCAGCTTAGTAGCAGGGGGAGGCACTGAAGCTTTCTTT. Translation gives CASSLVAGGGTEAFF.

CDR3 region: CASSLFDSLRTEAFF. In DNA form, the CDR3 reads TGTGCCAGCAGTTTATTCGACTCCCTGAGGACTGAAGCTTTCTTT. V and J are TRBV28 and TRBJ1-1; D unclear. V was shortened by 1 base and J by 5 bases, with 14 bases between the two germline ends. Germline lookup yields CDR1 MDHEN and CDR2 SYDVKM. The CDR3 is 15 residues long.

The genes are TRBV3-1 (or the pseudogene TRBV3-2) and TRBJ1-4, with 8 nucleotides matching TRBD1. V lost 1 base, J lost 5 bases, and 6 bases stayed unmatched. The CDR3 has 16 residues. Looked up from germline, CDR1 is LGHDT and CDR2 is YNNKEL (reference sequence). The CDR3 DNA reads TGTGCCAGCAGCCAAGGGACAGGGAGTCCCAATGAAAAACTGTTTTTT. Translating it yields CASSQGTGSPNEKLFF.

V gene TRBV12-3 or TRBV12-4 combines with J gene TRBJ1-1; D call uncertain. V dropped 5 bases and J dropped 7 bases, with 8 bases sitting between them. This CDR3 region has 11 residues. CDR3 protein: CASSRGREAFF. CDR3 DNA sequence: TGTGCCAGCAGTCGCGGTCGTGAAGCTTTCTTT.

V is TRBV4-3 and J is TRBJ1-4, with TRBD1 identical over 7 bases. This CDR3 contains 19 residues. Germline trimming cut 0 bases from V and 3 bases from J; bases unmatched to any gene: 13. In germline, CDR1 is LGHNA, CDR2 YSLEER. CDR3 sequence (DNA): TGCGCCAGCAGCCAAGATAAAGAGGGGGCGGGTAGCGCTAATGAAAAACTGTTTTTT. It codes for CASSQDKEGAGSANEKLFF.

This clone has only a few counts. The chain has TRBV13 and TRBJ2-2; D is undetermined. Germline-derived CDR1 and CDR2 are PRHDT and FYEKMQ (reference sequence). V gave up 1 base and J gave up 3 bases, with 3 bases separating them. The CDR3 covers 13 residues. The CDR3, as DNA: TGTGCCAGCAGCTTAGACTACACCGGGGAGCTGTTTTTT. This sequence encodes CASSLDYTGELFF.

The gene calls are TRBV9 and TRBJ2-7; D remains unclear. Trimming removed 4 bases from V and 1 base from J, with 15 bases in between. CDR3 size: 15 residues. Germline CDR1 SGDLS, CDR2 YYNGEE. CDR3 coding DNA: TGTGCCAGCAGCCCCTTCCCGGCAGGATCCTACGAGCAGTACTTC. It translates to CASSPFPAGSYEQYF.

CDR3: CASSGTGGNSNQPQHF. DNA for the CDR3: TGCGCCAGCAGCGGTACAGGGGGTAATAGCAATCAGCCCCAGCATTTT. The chain joins TRBV4-1 to TRBJ1-5; the match to TRBD1 covers 8 bases. This CDR3 contains 16 residues. Trimming removed 5 bases from V and 0 bases from J; junction bases left unmatched: 6. From germline, CDR1 is MGHRA and CDR2 YSYEKL.

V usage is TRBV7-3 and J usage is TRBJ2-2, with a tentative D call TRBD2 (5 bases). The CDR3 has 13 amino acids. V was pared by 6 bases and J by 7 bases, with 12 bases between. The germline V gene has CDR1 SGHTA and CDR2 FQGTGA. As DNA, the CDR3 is TGTGCCAGCAGAGGGAACCGGGGCGGGGAGCTGTTTTTT. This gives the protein CASRGNRGGELFF.

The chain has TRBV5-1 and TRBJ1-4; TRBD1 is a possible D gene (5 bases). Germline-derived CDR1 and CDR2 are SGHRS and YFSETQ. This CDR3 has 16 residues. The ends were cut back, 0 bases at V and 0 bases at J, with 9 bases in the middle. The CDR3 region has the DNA TGCGCCAGCAGCTTGGATACGGGGGCAACTAATGAAAAACTGTTTTTT. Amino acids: CASSLDTGATNEKLFF.

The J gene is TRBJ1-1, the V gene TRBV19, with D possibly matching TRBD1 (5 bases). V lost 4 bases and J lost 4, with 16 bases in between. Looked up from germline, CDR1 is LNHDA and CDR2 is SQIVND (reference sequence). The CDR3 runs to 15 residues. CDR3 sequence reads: CASSNTRVTVTEAFF. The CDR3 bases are TGTGCCAGTAGTAATACCAGGGTTACAGTCACTGAAGCTTTCTTT.

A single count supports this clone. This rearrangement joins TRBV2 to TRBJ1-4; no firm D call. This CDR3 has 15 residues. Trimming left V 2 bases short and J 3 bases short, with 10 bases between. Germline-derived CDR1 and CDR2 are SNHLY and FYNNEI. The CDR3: CASSERRTSNEKLFF. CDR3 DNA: TGTGCCAGCAGTGAACGGAGGACCTCTAATGAAAAACTGTTTTTT.

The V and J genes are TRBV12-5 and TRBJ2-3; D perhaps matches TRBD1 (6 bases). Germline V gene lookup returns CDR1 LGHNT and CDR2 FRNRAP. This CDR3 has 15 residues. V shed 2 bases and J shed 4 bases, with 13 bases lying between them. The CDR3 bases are TGTGCTAGTGGTTTGAGCTCGACAGGCGCAGATACGCAGTATTTT. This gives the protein CASGLSSTGADTQYF.

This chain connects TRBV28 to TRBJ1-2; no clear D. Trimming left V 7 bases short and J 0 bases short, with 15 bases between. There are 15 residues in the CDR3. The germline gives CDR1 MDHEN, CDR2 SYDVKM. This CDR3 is CASTPVGGANYGYTF. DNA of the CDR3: TGTGCCAGCACCCCTGTAGGAGGAGCTAACTATGGCTACACCTTC.

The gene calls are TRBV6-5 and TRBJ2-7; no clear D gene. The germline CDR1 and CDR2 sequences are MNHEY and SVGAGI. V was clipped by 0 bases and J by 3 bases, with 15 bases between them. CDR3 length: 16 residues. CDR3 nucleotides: TGTGCCAGCAGTTACTCTTATTTCCAGGATTTCTACGAGCAGTACTTC. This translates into CASSYSYFQDFYEQYF.

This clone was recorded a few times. In DNA form, the CDR3 reads TGCAGCGTTGTTATGGGGGGAAACACCCGGGAGGGCTACACCTTC. Encoded protein: CSVVMGGNTREGYTF. The chain employs TRBV29-1 and TRBJ1-2; a weak D match, TRBD1 (5 bases). CDR1 and CDR2 (germline): SQVTM, ANQGSEA. CDR3 size: 15 residues. With 4 bases removed from V and 8 bases from J, the gap between germline ends came to 23 bases.

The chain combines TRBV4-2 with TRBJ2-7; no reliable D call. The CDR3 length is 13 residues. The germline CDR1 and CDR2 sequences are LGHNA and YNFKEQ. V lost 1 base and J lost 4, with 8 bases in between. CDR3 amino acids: CASSQALPYEQYF. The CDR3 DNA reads TGTGCCAGCAGCCAAGCACTACCATACGAGCAGTACTTC.

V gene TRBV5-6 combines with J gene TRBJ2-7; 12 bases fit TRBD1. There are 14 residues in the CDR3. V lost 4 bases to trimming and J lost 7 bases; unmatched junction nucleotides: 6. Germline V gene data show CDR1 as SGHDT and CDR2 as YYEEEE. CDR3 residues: CASSLGQGAWEQYF. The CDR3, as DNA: TGTGCCAGCAGCCTGGGACAGGGGGCTTGGGAGCAGTACTTC. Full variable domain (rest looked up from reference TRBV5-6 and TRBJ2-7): DAGVTQSPTHLIKTRGQQVTLRCSPKSGHDTVSWYQQALGQGPQFIFQYYEEEERQRGNFPDRFSGHQFPNYSSELNVNALLLGDSALYLCASSLGQGAWEQYFGPGTRLTVT.

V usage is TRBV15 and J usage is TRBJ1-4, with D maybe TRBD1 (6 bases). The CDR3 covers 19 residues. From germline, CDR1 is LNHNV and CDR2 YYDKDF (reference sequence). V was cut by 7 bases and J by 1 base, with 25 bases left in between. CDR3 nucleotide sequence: TGTGCCACCAAAAGGCTGGGACATGGGGGCAGGGTAACTAATGAAAAACTGTTTTTT. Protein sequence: CATKRLGHGGRVTNEKLFF.

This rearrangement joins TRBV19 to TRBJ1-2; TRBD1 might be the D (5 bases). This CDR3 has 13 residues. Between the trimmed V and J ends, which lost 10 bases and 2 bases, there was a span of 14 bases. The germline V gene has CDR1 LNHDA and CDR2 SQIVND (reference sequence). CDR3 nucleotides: TGTGCCATCAGCCGCGCAGGGAACTATGGCTACACCTTC. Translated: CAISRAGNYGYTF.

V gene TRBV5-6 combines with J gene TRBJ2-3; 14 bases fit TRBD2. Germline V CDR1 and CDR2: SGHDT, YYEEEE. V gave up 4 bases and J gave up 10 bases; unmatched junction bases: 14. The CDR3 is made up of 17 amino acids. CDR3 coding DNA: TGTGCCAGCAGCGACGGGACTAGCGGGGGCGTAGGGTCGTCGCAGTATTTT. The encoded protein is CASSDGTSGGVGSSQYF.